Here is one T cell receptor beta chain with its context. Survey-level TCR beta sequencing used the immunoSEQ assay. Assay: immunoSEQ multiplex PCR; the TCRdb copy retains only in-frame clones and omits some. In the table there are some 68,000 clones, just under 95% of which are singletons. V dropped 3 bases and J dropped 3; count of bases not matched to a gene: 4. Germline V CDR1 and CDR2: KGHSH, LQKENI. The CDR3 length is 15 residues. Material: PBMCs. The receptor was derived from a man between 35 and 55 years old with rheumatoid arthritis. The chain recombines TRBV18 with TRBJ2-2; 7 bases fit TRBD1. The CDR3 here is CASSPRQGDTGELFF. The DNA of the CDR3 is TGTGCCAGCTCACCGAGACAGGGAGACACCGGGGAGCTGTTTTTT.